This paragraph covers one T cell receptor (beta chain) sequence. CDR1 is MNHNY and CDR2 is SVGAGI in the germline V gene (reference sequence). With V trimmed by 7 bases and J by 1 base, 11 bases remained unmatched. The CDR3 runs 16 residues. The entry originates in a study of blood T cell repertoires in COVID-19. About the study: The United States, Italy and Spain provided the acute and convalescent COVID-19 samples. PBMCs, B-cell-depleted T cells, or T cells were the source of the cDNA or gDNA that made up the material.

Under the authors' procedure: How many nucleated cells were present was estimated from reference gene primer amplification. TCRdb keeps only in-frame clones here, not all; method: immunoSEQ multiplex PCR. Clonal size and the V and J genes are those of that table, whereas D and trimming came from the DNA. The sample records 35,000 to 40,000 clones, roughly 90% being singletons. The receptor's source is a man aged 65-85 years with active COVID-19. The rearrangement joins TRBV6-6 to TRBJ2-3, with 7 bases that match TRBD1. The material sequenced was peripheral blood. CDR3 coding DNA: TGTGCCAGCACCTTCAAGGGGGCCGGGGGCACAGATACGCAGTATTTT. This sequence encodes CASTFKGAGGTDTQYF.